This T cell receptor (beta chain) stems from a study of T-cell reconstitution after alpha-beta-depleted transplantation in children. This clonotype has at least ten counts. The TCRbeta library was prepared with unique molecular identifiers. Via MiXCR, TCRdb re-called the PCR reads, giving one row per CDR3 protein. The repertoire holds 65,000 to 85,000 distinct CDR3 sequences, with around 9.9% as singletons. V lost 6 bases, J lost 8 bases, and 10 bases stayed unmatched. Germline assignment: CDR1 SQVTM and CDR2 ANQGSEA. The CDR3 is 14 residues long. The sequencing here drew on PBMCs, taken before TCRalphabeta/CD19-depleted stem cell transplant. This clonotype was obtained from a boy under 18 with acute myeloid leukemia, due to receive a stem cell transplant. The gene calls are TRBV29-1 and TRBJ2-1; 10 positions agree with TRBD1. This chain's CDR3 is CSVRRGQGRDEQFF. The CDR3 DNA follows: TGCAGCGTCAGACGGGGACAGGGGAGGGATGAGCAGTTCTTC.